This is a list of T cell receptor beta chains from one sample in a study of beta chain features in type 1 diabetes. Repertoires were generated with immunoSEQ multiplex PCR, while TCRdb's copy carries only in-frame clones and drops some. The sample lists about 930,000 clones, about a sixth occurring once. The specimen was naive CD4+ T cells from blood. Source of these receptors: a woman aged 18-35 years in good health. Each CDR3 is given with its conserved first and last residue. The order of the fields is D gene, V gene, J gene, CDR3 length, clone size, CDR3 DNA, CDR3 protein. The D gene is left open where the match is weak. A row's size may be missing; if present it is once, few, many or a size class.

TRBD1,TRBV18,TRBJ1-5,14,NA,TGTGCCAGCTCACCTCGGACAGGGAGTGAGCCCCAGCATTTT,CASSPRTGSEPQHF
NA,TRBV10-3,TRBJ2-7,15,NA,TGTGCCATCAGTGAGTCCCCGACGGGGTCCTACGAGCAGTACTTC,CAISESPTGSYEQYF
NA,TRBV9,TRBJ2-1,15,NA,TGTGCCAGCAGCGTAACCCCAGGGGGGTACAATGAGCAGTTCTTC,CASSVTPGGYNEQFF
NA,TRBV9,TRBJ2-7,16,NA,TGTGCCAGCAGCCCAAGATCGGGACTCTGGAACTACGAGCAGTACTTC,CASSPRSGLWNYEQYF
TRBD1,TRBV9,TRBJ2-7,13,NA,TGTGCCAGCAGCGCGAGGACAGGGGGCGAGCAGTACTTC,CASSARTGGEQYF
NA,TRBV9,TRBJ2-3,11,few,TGTGCCAGCAGCGTAGTTGATACGCAGTATTTT,CASSVVDTQYF
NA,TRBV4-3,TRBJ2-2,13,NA,TGCGCCAGCAGCCAAGAAGTTGCCGGGGAGCTGTTTTTT,CASSQEVAGELFF
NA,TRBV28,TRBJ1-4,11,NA,TGTGCCAGCAGGTCGTACGAAAAACTGTTTTTT,CASRSYEKLFF
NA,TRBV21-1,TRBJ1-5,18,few,TGTGCCAGCAGCAAAGCTTACAGGGGCCGCGATAGCAATCAGCCCCAGCATTTT,CASSKAYRGRDSNQPQHF
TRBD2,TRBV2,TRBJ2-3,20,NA,TGTGCCAGCAGCCTGACCGGGACTAGCGGGAGGGCCCGGGGTACAGATACGCAGTATTTT,CASSLTGTSGRARGTDTQYF
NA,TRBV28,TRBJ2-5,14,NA,TGTGCCAGCAGTTTGCTGCGGGATCGAGAGACCCAGTACTTC,CASSLLRDRETQYF
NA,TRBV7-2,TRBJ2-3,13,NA,TGTGCCAGCAGCTTAGTAGGGGCAGATACGCAGTATTTT,CASSLVGADTQYF
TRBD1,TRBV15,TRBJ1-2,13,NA,TGTGCCACCAGCGACAGGGTAATCTATGGCTACACCTTC,CATSDRVIYGYTF
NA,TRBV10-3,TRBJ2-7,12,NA,TGTACCACAGGCCCAAGCTCCTACGAGCAGTACTTC,CTTGPSSYEQYF
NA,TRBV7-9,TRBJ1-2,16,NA,TGTGCCAGCAGCTCGGGATTGCTCAGGCCTAACTATGGCTACACCTTC,CASSSGLLRPNYGYTF
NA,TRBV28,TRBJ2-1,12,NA,TGTGCCAGCAGTTTATATCTCAATGAGCAGTTCTTC,CASSLYLNEQFF
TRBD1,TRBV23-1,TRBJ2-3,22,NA,TGCGCCAGCAGTCAATCGCCAGGATGCGGACAGGGTGATGTGTTTGACACAGATACGCAGTATTTT,CASSQSPGCGQGDVFDTDTQYF
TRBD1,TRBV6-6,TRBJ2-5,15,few,TGTGCCAGCAGTTCCTTTGGTAGGGGGCGGGAGACCCAGTACTTC,CASSSFGRGRETQYF
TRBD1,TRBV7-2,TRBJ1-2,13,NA,TGTGCCAGCAGCTTAGGGACAGGCTATGGCTACACCTTC,CASSLGTGYGYTF
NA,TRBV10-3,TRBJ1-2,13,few,TGTGCCTCCAGGTCGGACAGAAACTATGGCTACACCTTC,CASRSDRNYGYTF
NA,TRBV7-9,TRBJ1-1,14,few,TGTGCCAGCAGCTTAGTAGAGGGGATCACTGAAGCTTTCTTT,CASSLVEGITEAFF
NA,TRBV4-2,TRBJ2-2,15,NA,TGTGCCAGCAGCCAGGATACAGGGCCCACCGGGGAGCTGTTTTTT,CASSQDTGPTGELFF
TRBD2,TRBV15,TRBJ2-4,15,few,TGTGCCACCAGCAGAGATAGCGGGAGTGATAACATTCAGTACTTC,CATSRDSGSDNIQYF
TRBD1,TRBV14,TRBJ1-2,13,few,TGTGCCAGCAGCCTCGGGACAGGGTATGGCTACACCTTC,CASSLGTGYGYTF
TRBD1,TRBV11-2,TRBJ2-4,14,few,TGTGCCAGCAGCCGTGGACAGGGGAGGGACATTCAGTACTTC,CASSRGQGRDIQYF
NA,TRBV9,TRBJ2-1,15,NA,TGTGCCAGCAGCGTAGCGGCAGTGGGGAGCAATGAGCAGTTCTTC,CASSVAAVGSNEQFF
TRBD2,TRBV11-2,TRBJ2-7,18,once,TGTGCCAGCAGCTTAGTCTTTCCGGGACTAGCGGGAGTGGAAGAGCAGTACTTC,CASSLVFPGLAGVEEQYF
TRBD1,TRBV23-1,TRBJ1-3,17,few,TGCGCCAGCAGTCAACGGGCGACAGGGAGCTCTGGAAACACCATATATTTT,CASSQRATGSSGNTIYF
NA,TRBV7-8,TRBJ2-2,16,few,TGTGCCAGCAGCTTCCCGGGTGGGGGTAACCCCGGGGAGCTGTTTTTT,CASSFPGGGNPGELFF
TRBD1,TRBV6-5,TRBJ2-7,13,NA,TGTGCCAGCAGTTACACCAGGGGGTACGAGCAGTACTTC,CASSYTRGYEQYF
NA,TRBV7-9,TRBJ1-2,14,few,TGTGCCAGCAGTTTGCTCTATAGCCTTGGCGGCTACACCTTC,CASSLLYSLGGYTF
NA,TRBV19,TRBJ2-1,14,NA,TGTGCCATCTCCCGGGACCGAGCAAGCCATGAGCAGTTCTTC,CAISRDRASHEQFF
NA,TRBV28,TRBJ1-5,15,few,TGTGCCAGCAGAGCCCACAGGGAGGGTGGGCAGCCCCAGCATTTT,CASRAHREGGQPQHF
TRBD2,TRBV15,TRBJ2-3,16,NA,TGTGCCACCAGCAGAGATCTGGCGGGAGGTTCAGATACGCAGTATTTT,CATSRDLAGGSDTQYF
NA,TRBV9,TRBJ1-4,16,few,TGTGCCAGCAGCCCACGACGGGGGGCAACTAATGAAAAACTGTTTTTT,CASSPRRGATNEKLFF
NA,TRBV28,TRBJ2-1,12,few,TGTGCCAGCAGTTTACTGGGGCATGAGCAGTTCTTC,CASSLLGHEQFF
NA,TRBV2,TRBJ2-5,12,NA,TGTGCCAGCAGTGGCGGACTCGGCCCTCAGTACTTC,CASSGGLGPQYF
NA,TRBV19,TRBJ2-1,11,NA,TGTGCCAGTGATACCTACAATGAGCAGTTCTTC,CASDTYNEQFF